The sequence of this TCR beta chain was determined in a study of prognosis after radiotherapy for stage I lung cancer. For the study at large: Whereas over 10 patients had adenocarcinoma, squamous cell carcinoma was the tumor in several. In 3 to 5 fractions, radiotherapy was administered as SBRT with a biologically effective dose of at least 100 Gy. Receipt of concurrent therapy with stereotactic body radiotherapy occurred in no patient.

With 3 bases removed from V and 3 bases from J, the gap between germline ends came to 10 bases. Germline values: CDR1 MNHGY, CDR2 SVAAGI. CDR3 length: 14 amino acids. Amplicons of TCR beta CDR3 were generated from genomic DNA by two-round multiplex PCR. First-round PCR amplification was performed with primers specific to each TRBV and TRBJ gene. Using its own MiXCR run on the multiplex PCR reads, TCRdb lists one record per CDR3 protein. The data contain under 20,000 distinct CDR3 sequences, roughly half of them singletons. As concerns this clonotype: This probably arose from a read error, given a far larger clone one base away.

The J gene is TRBJ2-3, the V gene TRBV6-9; D is unresolved. This receptor was obtained from a donor aged 50 or older with non-small cell lung cancer. The sequences come from PBMCs, collected before or after stereotactic body radiation therapy (not recorded which). CDR3 nucleotides: TGTGCCAGCAGTTACGCCAGGAGAACAGATACGCAGTATTTT. Translated: CASSYARRTDTQYF.